Each of the 28 T cell receptor beta chains below was sequenced from the same sample in a study of T cells after yellow fever vaccination. TCRdb used MiXCR to reprocess the 5' RACE reads, holding one entry per CDR3 protein. This sample has some 300,000 distinct CDR3 sequences, with around 4% found just once. The sample in question was PBMCs, obtained on the day of the yellow fever booster vaccination. The receptors originated from a man aged 18-30 years who received the YFV17D yellow fever vaccine.

Many counts were recorded for this clonotype. J is TRBJ2-2 and V is TRBV15; D is perhaps TRBD2 (5 bases). The germline V gene encodes CDR1 LNHNV and CDR2 YYDKDF (reference sequence). The CDR3 totals 18 residues. V lost 0 bases to trimming and J lost 4 bases, with 18 bases between them. The CDR3 region has the DNA TGTGCCACCAGCAGAGATGCCCCCTTTACCGCGGGCACCGGGGAGCTGTTTTTT. It is translated as CATSRDAPFTAGTGELFF.

The rearrangement uses TRBV12-3 or TRBV12-4 and TRBJ2-2, with no clear D. Trimming pared 4 bases from V and 0 bases from J, leaving 9 bases between. This CDR3 contains 15 residues. In nucleotides, the CDR3 is TGTGCCAGCAGTTCCGGGCTCTCGAACACCGGGGAGCTGTTTTTT. As protein: CASSSGLSNTGELFF.

The V and J genes are TRBV2 and TRBJ2-6; D is uncertain. Germline V CDR1 and CDR2: SNHLY, FYNNEI. The CDR3 consists of 14 residues. Deletions cut 4 bases from V and 3 bases from J, with 7 bases between. CDR3 in amino acids: CASSGVFGANVLTF. The CDR3 DNA reads TGTGCCAGCAGTGGAGTCTTTGGGGCCAACGTCCTGACTTTC. The whole variable domain, remainder taken from reference TRBV2 and TRBJ2-6, is EPEVTQTPSHQVTQMGQEVILRCVPISNHLYFYWYRQILGQKVEFLVSFYNNEISEKSEIFDDQFSVERPDGSNFTLKIRSTKLEDSAMYFCASSGVFGANVLTFGAGSRLTVL.

The V and J genes are TRBV5-4 and TRBJ2-5, with D perhaps TRBD1 (8 bases). The ends were cut back, 4 bases at V and 5 bases at J, with 18 bases in the middle. CDR1 and CDR2 from the germline V gene are SGHNT and YYREEE (reference sequence). This CDR3 spans 15 amino acids. The CDR3 coding sequence is TGTGCCAGCAGCCAAGACAGGGGAGGGGTGGAGACCCAGTACTTC. This translates into CASSQDRGGVETQYF.

There are many counts of this clonotype. V is TRBV7-3 and J is TRBJ2-3; D is unresolved. The V and J ends lost 5 bases and 2 bases respectively, with 17 bases between them. Looked up from germline, CDR1 is SGHTA and CDR2 is FQGTGA. The CDR3 runs to 16 residues. The CDR3 sequence is CASSPHATANTDTQYF. The CDR3 DNA sequence: TGTGCCAGCAGCCCCCATGCCACAGCGAACACAGATACGCAGTATTTT.

There are many counts of this clonotype. This sequence joins TRBV5-1 and TRBJ1-3; tentative D call: TRBD1 (5 bases). The CDR3 spans 15 residues. V was cut by 1 base and J by 4 bases, with 12 bases left in between. From germline, CDR1 is SGHRS and CDR2 YFSETQ. The CDR3 loop is CASSLQGMSGNTIYF. CDR3 nucleotide sequence: TGCGCCAGCAGCTTGCAGGGAATGAGCGGAAACACCATATATTTT.

The table lists this clonotype with a few counts. CDR3: CATSDLRQPGLPLHF. DNA for the CDR3: TGTGCCACCAGTGATTTGCGCCAACCCGGACTACCCCTCCACTTT. The chain employs TRBV24-1 and TRBJ1-6; D is undetermined. Looked up from germline, CDR1 is KGHDR and CDR2 is SFDVKD. V was pared by 0 bases and J by 12 bases, with 14 bases between. This CDR3 spans 15 amino acids.

The chain uses TRBV28 and TRBJ1-2; D unresolved. Per germline, CDR1 MDHEN and CDR2 SYDVKM. V was pared by 5 bases and J by 3 bases, with 13 bases between. The CDR3 loop spans 14 amino acids. The CDR3 sequence is CASSPRAGDYGYTF. The CDR3 bases are TGTGCCAGCAGTCCCCGGGCAGGAGACTATGGCTACACCTTC.

The chain uses TRBV25-1 and TRBJ1-1, with D tentatively TRBD1 (5 bases). Germline CDR1 reads MGHDK; CDR2 reads SYGVNS. The CDR3 has 12 residues. Trimming took 4 bases from V and 4 from J, leaving 7 bases between them. The CDR3 is CASSAGATEAFF. CDR3 DNA: TGTGCCAGCAGTGCTGGGGCCACTGAAGCTTTCTTT.

This clonotype was counted many times. The chain employs TRBV20-1 and TRBJ2-3; 7 bases line up with TRBD2. Germline values: CDR1 DFQATT, CDR2 SNEGSKA (reference sequence). There are 13 residues in the CDR3. This CDR3 is CRAGPPSTDTQYF. Here the CDR3 DNA reads TGCAGAGCGGGGCCCCCTAGCACAGATACGCAGTATTTT.

The V and J genes are TRBV7-9 and TRBJ2-3; D is ambiguous. The germline V gene has CDR1 SEHNR and CDR2 FQNEAQ (reference sequence). Trimming stripped 8 bases from V and 4 bases from J, with 10 bases between. The CDR3 covers 12 residues. The CDR3 loop is CASGQQADTQYF. As DNA, the CDR3 is TGTGCCAGCGGCCAGCAGGCAGATACGCAGTATTTT.

V usage is TRBV12-3 or TRBV12-4 and J usage is TRBJ2-5; D is unresolved. Trimming pared 3 bases from V and 3 bases from J, leaving 8 bases between. The CDR3 sequence is 13 residues long. The CDR3 nucleotides are TGTGCCAGCAGTTTTAGGGATAAAGAGACCCAGTACTTC. Translated: CASSFRDKETQYF.

Ten or more counts support this clonotype. This chain connects TRBV20-1 to TRBJ2-4; D may match TRBD1 or TRBD2 (5 bases each). The length of the CDR3 is 12 residues. The germline CDR1 and CDR2 sequences are DFQATT and SNEGSKA (reference sequence). The CDR3 sequence is CVGEGAKNIQYF. CDR3 DNA sequence: TGCGTGGGGGAAGGAGCCAAAAACATTCAGTACTTC.

There are many counts of this clonotype. The chain carries TRBV7-2 and TRBJ1-5; tentative D call: TRBD1 (5 bases). The CDR3 spans 14 residues. The V gene lost 5 bases and the J gene lost 5 bases, with 13 bases spanning the gap. The germline V gene has CDR1 SGHTA and CDR2 FQGNSA. CDR3 DNA: TGTGCCAGCAGCGTAGGGGCGGGGGATCAGCCCCAGCATTTT. Translated: CASSVGAGDQPQHF.

The rearrangement uses TRBV5-5 and TRBJ1-2, with 9 bases matching TRBD1. Trimming removed 0 bases from V and 6 bases from J; junction bases left unmatched: 3. The CDR3 contains 14 residues. Germline V lookup: CDR1 SGHKS, CDR2 YYEKEE (reference sequence). The CDR3 spells CASSLETGGHGYTF. As DNA, the CDR3 is TGTGCCAGCAGCTTGGAGACAGGGGGTCATGGCTACACCTTC. Based on the CDR3 plus reference TRBV5-5 and TRBJ1-2, the full variable domain is DAGVTQSPTHLIKTRGQQVTLRCSPISGHKSVSWYQQVLGQGPQFIFQYYEKEERGRGNFPDRFSARQFPNYSSELNVNALLLGDSALYLCASSLETGGHGYTFGSGTRLTVV.

This clonotype was found a few times. CDR3 in amino acids: CASSPGYSATNEKLFF. The CDR3 region has the DNA TGTGCCAGCAGTCCCGGGTACAGCGCAACTAATGAAAAACTGTTTTTT. This chain links TRBV12-3 or TRBV12-4 with TRBJ1-4; no definite D call. With 5 bases removed from V and 0 bases from J, the gap between germline ends came to 13 bases. This CDR3 contains 16 residues.

This clonotype came up many times. The chain links TRBV12-3 or TRBV12-4 to TRBJ2-6; D is undetermined. The CDR3 is 15 residues long. V was cut by 1 base and J by 0 bases, with 4 bases left in between. CDR3 residues: CASSLVSSGANVLTF. DNA of the CDR3: TGTGCCAGCAGTTTAGTTAGCTCTGGGGCCAACGTCCTGACTTTC.

This clonotype appeared a few times. The chain is built from TRBV18 and TRBJ1-1; D unresolved. V lost 5 bases and J lost 3, with 10 bases in between. CDR1 is KGHSH and CDR2 is LQKENI in the germline V gene. CDR3 size: 13 residues. This CDR3 reads CASSGMEDTEAFF. In nucleotides, the CDR3 is TGTGCCAGCTCAGGGATGGAGGACACTGAAGCTTTCTTT.

The rearrangement links TRBV12-3 or TRBV12-4 to TRBJ2-5; D is uncertain. V shed 5 bases and J shed 5 bases, with 12 bases lying between them. The CDR3 contains 13 residues. The CDR3 spells CASSPQSPETQYF. The CDR3 nucleotides read TGTGCCAGCAGTCCACAAAGCCCTGAGACCCAGTACTTC.

This clonotype has a count of ten or more. V and J are TRBV7-3 and TRBJ2-7; D remains unclear. The germline V gene encodes CDR1 SGHTA and CDR2 FQGTGA. This CDR3 is built from 12 residues. V lost 3 bases to trimming and J lost 6 bases, with 9 bases between them. The CDR3 bases are TGTGCCAGCAGCTTTCCCGGATCCGAGCAGTACGTC. Protein product: CASSFPGSEQYV.

Here the CDR3 reads CASSAWDRGYRLAGKETQYF. CDR3 DNA: TGTGCCAGCAGCGCCTGGGACAGGGGATACCGACTAGCGGGGAAAGAGACCCAGTACTTC. The chain has TRBV14 and TRBJ2-5; D perhaps matches TRBD2 (11 bases). Germline V gene data show CDR1 as SGHDN and CDR2 as FVKESK. The V gene lost 5 bases and the J gene lost 3 bases, with 31 bases spanning the gap. This CDR3 is 20 amino acids long.

The rearrangement links TRBV4-3 to TRBJ1-5; tentative D call: TRBD1 (5 bases). This CDR3 has 13 residues. CDR1 is LGHNA and CDR2 is YSLEER in the germline V gene. Deletions cut 1 base from V and 7 bases from J, with 8 bases between. The CDR3 region is CASSQARDQPQHF. Here the CDR3 DNA reads TGCGCCAGCAGCCAAGCCAGGGACCAGCCCCAGCATTTT.

The sample holds a few counts of this clonotype. V is TRBV19 and J is TRBJ2-3; D may be TRBD2 (6 bases). Germline V lookup: CDR1 LNHDA, CDR2 SQIVND (reference sequence). V was pared by 6 bases and J by 2 bases, with 12 bases between. There are 14 residues in the CDR3. The CDR3 sequence: CASSAGTFTDTQYF. The DNA of the CDR3 is TGTGCCAGTAGCGCGGGAACGTTCACAGATACGCAGTATTTT. Combining the CDR3 with reference TRBV19 and TRBJ2-3 gives the whole variable domain DGGITQSPKYLFRKEGQNVTLSCEQNLNHDAMYWYRQDPGQGLRLIYYSQIVNDFQKGDIAEGYSVSREKKESFPLTVTSAQKNPTAFYLCASSAGTFTDTQYFGPGTRLTVL.

The V call is TRBV10-1, the J call TRBJ1-3; TRBD1 might be the D (6 bases). The V end was cut by 6 bases, the J end by 2 bases, with 8 bases between. In germline, CDR1 is WNHNN, CDR2 SYGVQD (reference sequence). The CDR3 is made up of 13 amino acids. This CDR3 is CASSTGPGNTIYF. CDR3 sequence (DNA): TGCGCCAGCAGCACAGGGCCTGGAAACACCATATATTTT.

This chain links TRBV5-5 with TRBJ2-1; 7 bases align to TRBD1. J gave up 8 bases and V 4 bases, and 9 bases lay outside the gene matches. The CDR3 is 14 amino acids. The germline gives CDR1 SGHKS, CDR2 YYEKEE (reference sequence). This CDR3 reads CASSPGQEAYEQFF. CDR3 DNA sequence: TGTGCCAGCAGCCCCGGACAGGAGGCGTATGAGCAGTTCTTC.

This clonotype was seen ten or more times. The chain couples TRBV12-3 or TRBV12-4 to TRBJ2-5; D not resolved. Trimming took off 1 base at V and 4 bases at J, with 10 bases between the two ends. This CDR3 contains 14 residues. The CDR3 DNA sequence: TGTGCCAGCAGTTTAGGCGGACGAGGAGAGACCCAGTACTTC. Residues: CASSLGGRGETQYF.

The table lists this clonotype with many counts. The chain links TRBV7-8 to TRBJ2-5; 10 positions agree with TRBD1. V lost 5 bases, J lost 2 bases, and 20 bases stayed unmatched. The CDR3 runs 20 residues. Germline V gene sequence: CDR1 SGHVS, CDR2 FQNEAQ. CDR3 coding DNA: TGTGCCAGCAGCCCGGGACAGGGGATGAGGTTTTACGGGCCTCAAGAGACCCAGTACTTC. This gives the protein CASSPGQGMRFYGPQETQYF.

This clonotype has a handful of counts. V usage is TRBV7-8 and J usage is TRBJ1-3; D is unclear. Germline V lookup: CDR1 SGHVS, CDR2 FQNEAQ. The CDR3 is 15 amino acids. V was trimmed by 7 bases and J by 4 bases, leaving 17 bases between them. The CDR3 DNA sequence: TGTGCCAGCACCGATCGGGCTGGGTACGGAAACACCATATATTTT. It codes for CASTDRAGYGNTIYF.